These T cell receptor beta chains were read from a single sample in a study of spatial heterogeneity in lung cancer. TCRdb reprocessed the 5' RACE reads with MiXCR, giving one entry per CDR3 protein. The sample holds about 13,000 distinct CDR3 sequences, roughly 5% seen once. Specimen: lung tumor tissue, collected at surgery. The receptors shown here come from a male donor with early-stage non-small cell lung cancer. CDR3s include the opening cysteine and the closing phenylalanine or tryptophan. D genes are given only for firm matches. Only some rows state a clone size, as once, few, many or a class for expanded clones.

TRBV5-1,-,TRBJ2-3,once,CASSIKGSFTDTQYF,TGCGCCAGCAGTATAAAAGGATCATTCACAGATACGCAGTATTTT
TRBV5-5,TRBD1,TRBJ2-3,few,CASSPRTGGMSTDTQYF,TGTGCCAGCAGCCCCCGGACAGGGGGTATGAGCACAGATACGCAGTATTTT
TRBV9,TRBD1,TRBJ1-2,many,CASSPGGSQKGYTF,TGTGCCAGCAGCCCAGGGGGGAGTCAGAAAGGCTACACCTTC
TRBV20-1,-,TRBJ2-7,many,CSARDGGGNWEQYF,TGCAGTGCTAGAGATGGAGGGGGGAATTGGGAGCAGTACTTC
TRBV30,-,TRBJ2-3,many,CAWSAGHTDTQYF,TGTGCCTGGAGTGCAGGCCACACAGATACGCAGTATTTT
TRBV3-1,TRBD1,TRBJ2-3,few,CATDDRGRDTQYF,TGTGCCACCGATGACAGGGGACGAGATACGCAGTATTTT
TRBV3-1,-,TRBJ2-4,many,CASSEDENIQYF,TGTGCCAGCAGCGAAGATGAGAACATTCAGTACTTC
TRBV7-2,TRBD1,TRBJ2-7,many,CASSSDRISYEQYF,TGTGCCAGCAGCTCGGACAGGATCTCCTACGAGCAGTACTTC
TRBV14,-,TRBJ2-1,many,CASSHLLGGTNEQFF,TGTGCCAGCAGCCACCTTCTCGGGGGAACGAATGAGCAGTTCTTC
TRBV20-1,-,TRBJ2-2,many,CSARYLAKGTGELFF,TGCAGTGCTAGATATCTCGCCAAGGGTACCGGGGAGCTGTTTTTT
TRBV11-2,TRBD2,TRBJ2-1,-,CASSFGSAGDSYNEQFF,TGTGCCAGCAGCTTCGGATCGGCGGGAGATTCCTACAATGAGCAGTTCTTC
TRBV10-2,TRBD1,TRBJ1-5,few,CASSGQGENQPQHF,TGCGCCAGCAGCGGACAGGGGGAAAATCAGCCCCAGCATTTT
TRBV25-1,-,TRBJ2-5,few,CASSTRDIGQETQYF,TGTGCCAGCAGTACCCGGGACATAGGGCAAGAGACCCAGTACTTC
TRBV20-1,TRBD2,TRBJ2-3,-,CSATGLAGDTDMQYF,TGCAGTGCTACCGGACTAGCGGGTGACACAGATATGCAGTATTTT
TRBV6-5,-,TRBJ1-2,few,CASTPRGGNYGYTF,TGTGCCAGCACTCCGAGGGGGGGAAACTATGGCTACACCTTC
TRBV24-1,-,TRBJ1-6,many,CATSEGGNSPLHF,TGTGCCACCAGTGAGGGTGGGAATTCACCCCTCCACTTT
TRBV24-1,-,TRBJ2-6,-,CATSLSSGANVLTF,TGTGCCACCAGTCTTAGCTCTGGGGCCAACGTCCTGACTTTC
TRBV5-1,-,TRBJ2-1,many,CASSLVGQPNEQFF,TGCGCCAGCAGCTTGGTAGGACAGCCAAATGAGCAGTTCTTC
TRBV5-1,-,TRBJ1-1,many,CASSFVSDSGNTEAFF,TGCGCCAGCAGCTTTGTTTCCGACTCGGGGAACACTGAAGCTTTCTTT
TRBV20-1,-,TRBJ2-3,many,CSAKAGSLSTDTQYF,TGCAGTGCTAAAGCGGGCAGCCTAAGCACAGATACGCAGTATTTT
TRBV20-1,-,TRBJ1-5,many,CSATHSNQPQHF,TGCAGTGCTACCCATAGCAATCAGCCCCAGCATTTT
TRBV7-6,TRBD1,TRBJ1-5,many,CASSSGTGQQPQHF,TGTGCCAGCAGCTCCGGGACAGGACAACAGCCCCAGCATTTT
TRBV4-1,-,TRBJ2-5,many,CASSKSLTNQETQYF,TGCGCCAGCAGCAAATCGTTAACAAACCAAGAGACCCAGTACTTC
TRBV7-8,TRBD1,TRBJ1-3,many,CASSQGGTGNTIYF,TGTGCCAGCAGCCAGGGGGGAACGGGAAACACCATATATTTT
TRBV6-6,TRBD1,TRBJ1-2,medium-sized,CASSYETGFVYGYTF,TGTGCCAGCAGTTACGAGACAGGGTTTGTCTATGGCTACACCTTC
TRBV5-4,TRBD2,TRBJ2-3,-,CASSSQRGGTTDTQYF,TGTGCCAGCAGCTCCCAGCGGGGGGGAACTACAGATACGCAGTATTTT
TRBV7-2,-,TRBJ1-4,many,CASTLQPNEKLFF,TGTGCCAGCACCTTACAGCCTAATGAAAAACTGTTTTTT
TRBV11-2,-,TRBJ2-3,many,CASSFGGDTQYF,TGTGCCAGCAGCTTTGGGGGGGATACGCAGTATTTT
TRBV7-9,TRBD1,TRBJ1-5,many,CASSLATGDQPQHF,TGTGCCAGCAGCTTAGCGACAGGGGATCAGCCCCAGCATTTT
TRBV9,TRBD2,TRBJ2-7,many,CASSVGDYYEQYF,TGTGCCAGCAGCGTAGGGGACTACTACGAGCAGTACTTC
TRBV4-2,-,TRBJ2-2,few,CASSQEPGWITGELFF,TGTGCCAGCAGCCAAGAGCCGGGTTGGATAACCGGGGAGCTGTTTTTT
TRBV10-3,-,TRBJ2-3,-,CAISAEGGDTQYF,TGTGCCATCAGTGCGGAAGGGGGAGATACGCAGTATTTT
TRBV6-5,TRBD1,TRBJ2-2,many,CASSYRLDRDRDGELFF,TGTGCCAGCAGTTACCGACTCGACAGGGACCGGGACGGGGAGCTGTTTTTT
TRBV9,-,TRBJ1-2,many,CASSVGATVTNYGYTF,TGTGCCAGCAGCGTAGGAGCGACGGTGACTAACTATGGCTACACCTTC
TRBV6-2/TRBV6-3,-,TRBJ1-2,many,CASTDEFYGYTF,TGTGCCAGCACCGATGAGTTCTATGGCTACACCTTC
TRBV14,-,TRBJ2-2,many,CASSQRAGELFF,TGTGCCAGCAGCCAACGAGCCGGGGAGCTGTTTTTT
TRBV7-2,-,TRBJ2-7,many,CASSSDSSGAYEQYF,TGTGCCAGCAGCTCGGACTCCTCGGGTGCCTACGAGCAGTACTTC
TRBV5-1,-,TRBJ2-4,many,CASSFLGTGNIQYF,TGCGCCAGCAGCTTCCTAGGGACCGGAAACATTCAGTACTTC
TRBV4-3,-,TRBJ1-1,many,CASSQGQGRMNTEAFF,TGCGCCAGCAGCCAAGGTCAGGGGAGGATGAACACTGAAGCTTTCTTT
TRBV5-6,-,TRBJ2-3,many,CASKERPSTDTQYF,TGTGCCAGCAAGGAGCGACCTAGCACAGATACGCAGTATTTT
TRBV4-2,TRBD1,TRBJ1-4,many,CASSRDRGNEKLFF,TGTGCCAGCAGCAGAGACAGGGGGAATGAAAAACTGTTTTTT
TRBV5-4,-,TRBJ1-1,many,CASSVRSRGNTEAFF,TGTGCCAGCAGCGTTAGAAGCAGGGGGAACACTGAAGCTTTCTTT
TRBV6-6,-,TRBJ1-5,many,CASSYSLGDQPQHF,TGTGCCAGCAGTTACTCATTAGGGGATCAGCCCCAGCATTTT
TRBV5-1,-,TRBJ2-1,many,CASSVGGLGSYNEQFF,TGCGCCAGCAGCGTTGGGGGGCTCGGCTCCTACAATGAGCAGTTCTTC
TRBV10-3,-,TRBJ2-3,many,CAIRGGVTDTQYF,TGTGCCATCAGGGGCGGCGTCACAGATACGCAGTATTTT
TRBV18,-,TRBJ2-1,many,CASHGGHSYNEQFF,TGTGCCAGCCATGGGGGGCACTCCTACAATGAGCAGTTCTTC
TRBV5-1,-,TRBJ2-5,few,CASSSPGEETQYF,TGCGCCAGCAGCTCACCCGGCGAAGAGACCCAGTACTTC
TRBV4-1,-,TRBJ1-1,medium-sized,CASSQPFTGMNTEAFF,TGCGCCAGCAGCCAACCTTTTACAGGGATGAACACTGAAGCTTTCTTT
TRBV6-5,-,TRBJ1-1,many,CATRGPKGSTEAFF,TGTGCCACCAGGGGACCAAAAGGTAGCACTGAAGCTTTCTTT
TRBV3-1,-,TRBJ2-3,many,CASSPRGLTDTQYF,TGTGCCAGCAGCCCCCGGGGCCTCACAGATACGCAGTATTTT
TRBV2,-,TRBJ2-7,medium-sized,CASRLTLSGDTYEQYF,TGTGCCAGCAGGTTAACTTTAAGCGGCGATACCTACGAGCAGTACTTC
TRBV7-9,-,TRBJ2-7,many,CASSLGSGKTYEQYF,TGTGCCAGCAGCTTGGGGTCAGGGAAAACCTACGAGCAGTACTTC
TRBV2,-,TRBJ2-1,many,CASRVDTGPEQFF,TGTGCCAGCAGGGTGGACACAGGTCCTGAGCAGTTCTTC
TRBV12-3/TRBV12-4,TRBD1,TRBJ1-4,once,CASSTDRGEKLFF,TGTGCCAGCAGTACCGACAGGGGTGAAAAACTGTTTTTT
TRBV7-8,TRBD1,TRBJ2-1,few,CASTLGQGALYNEQFF,TGTGCCAGCACCCTGGGGCAGGGGGCCCTCTACAATGAGCAGTTCTTC
TRBV20-1,-,TRBJ2-4,many,CSAREPVAKNIQYF,TGCAGTGCTAGAGAGCCAGTAGCCAAAAACATTCAGTACTTC
TRBV5-1,TRBD2,TRBJ2-7,many,CASRFGLADTYEQYF,TGCGCCAGCAGATTTGGGCTAGCGGACACCTACGAGCAGTACTTC